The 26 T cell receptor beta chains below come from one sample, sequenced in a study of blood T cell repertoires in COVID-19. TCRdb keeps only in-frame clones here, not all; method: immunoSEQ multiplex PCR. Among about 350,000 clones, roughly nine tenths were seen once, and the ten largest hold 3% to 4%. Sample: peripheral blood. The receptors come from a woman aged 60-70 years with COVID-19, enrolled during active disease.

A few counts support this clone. The CDR3 here is CASSPRELRNEQFF. Here the CDR3 DNA reads TGTGCCAGCTCACCCAGGGAACTCCGCAATGAGCAGTTCTTC. The chain combines TRBV18 with TRBJ2-1; D may be TRBD1 (5 bases). CDR1 and CDR2 from the germline V gene are KGHSH and LQKENI. The V gene lost 3 bases and the J gene lost 6 bases, with 12 bases spanning the gap. The CDR3 is 14 residues long.

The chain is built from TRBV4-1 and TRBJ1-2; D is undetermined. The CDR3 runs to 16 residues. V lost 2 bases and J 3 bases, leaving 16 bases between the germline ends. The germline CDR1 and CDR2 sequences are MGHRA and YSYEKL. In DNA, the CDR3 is TGCGCCAGCAGCCAAAGGGCGGGCGCAGACCACTATGGCTACACCTTC. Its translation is CASSQRAGADHYGYTF.

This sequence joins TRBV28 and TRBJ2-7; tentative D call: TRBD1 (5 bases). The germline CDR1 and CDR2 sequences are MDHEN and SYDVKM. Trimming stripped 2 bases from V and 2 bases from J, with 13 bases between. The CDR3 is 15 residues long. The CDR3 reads CASSLPQGRTYEQYF. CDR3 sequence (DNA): TGTGCCAGCAGTTTACCCCAGGGCAGAACCTACGAGCAGTACTTC. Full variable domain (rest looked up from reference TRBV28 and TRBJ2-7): DVKVTQSSRYLVKRTGEKVFLECVQDMDHENMFWYRQDPGLGLRLIYFSYDVKMKEKGDIPEGYSVSREKKERFSLILESASTNQTSMYLCASSLPQGRTYEQYFGPGTRLTVT.

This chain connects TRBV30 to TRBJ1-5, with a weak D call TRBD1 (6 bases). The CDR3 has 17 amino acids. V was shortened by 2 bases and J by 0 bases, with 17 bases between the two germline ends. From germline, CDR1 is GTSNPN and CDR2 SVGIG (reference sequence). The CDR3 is CAWSRARGDYSNQPQHF. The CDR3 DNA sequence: TGTGCCTGGAGTAGGGCCAGGGGTGACTATAGCAATCAGCCCCAGCATTTT.

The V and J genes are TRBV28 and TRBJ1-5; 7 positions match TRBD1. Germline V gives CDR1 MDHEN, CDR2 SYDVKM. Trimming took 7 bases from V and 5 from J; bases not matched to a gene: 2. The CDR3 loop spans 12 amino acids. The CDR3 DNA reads TGTGCCAGCACCCAGGGGGATCAGCCCCAGCATTTT. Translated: CASTQGDQPQHF. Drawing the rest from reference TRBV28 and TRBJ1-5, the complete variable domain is DVKVTQSSRYLVKRTGEKVFLECVQDMDHENMFWYRQDPGLGLRLIYFSYDVKMKEKGDIPEGYSVSREKKERFSLILESASTNQTSMYLCASTQGDQPQHFGDGTRLSIL.

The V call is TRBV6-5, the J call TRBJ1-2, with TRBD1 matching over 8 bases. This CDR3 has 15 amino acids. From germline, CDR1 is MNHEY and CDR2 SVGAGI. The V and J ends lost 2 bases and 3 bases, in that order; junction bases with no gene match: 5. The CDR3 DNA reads TGTGCCAGCAGTTACAGGGGGGACAGGCACTATGGCTACACCTTC. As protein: CASSYRGDRHYGYTF.

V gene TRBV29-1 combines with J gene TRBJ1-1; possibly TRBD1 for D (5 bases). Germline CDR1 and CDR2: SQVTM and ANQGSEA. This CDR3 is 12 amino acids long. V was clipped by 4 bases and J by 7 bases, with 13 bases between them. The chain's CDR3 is CSVGSGQGEAFF. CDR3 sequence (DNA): TGCAGCGTTGGATCCGGCCAGGGTGAAGCTTTCTTT.

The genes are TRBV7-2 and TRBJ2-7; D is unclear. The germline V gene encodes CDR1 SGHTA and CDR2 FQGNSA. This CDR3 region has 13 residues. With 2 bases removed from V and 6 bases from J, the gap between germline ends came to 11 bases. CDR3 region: CASSLTPPSEQYF. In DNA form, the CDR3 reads TGTGCCAGCAGCTTAACTCCCCCTTCCGAGCAGTACTTC.

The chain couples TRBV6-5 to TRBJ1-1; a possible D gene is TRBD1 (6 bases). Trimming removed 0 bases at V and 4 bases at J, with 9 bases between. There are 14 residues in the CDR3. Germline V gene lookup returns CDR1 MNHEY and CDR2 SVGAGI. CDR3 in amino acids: CASSYSSQGTEAFF. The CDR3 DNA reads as TGTGCCAGCAGTTACTCGTCACAGGGCACTGAAGCTTTCTTT.

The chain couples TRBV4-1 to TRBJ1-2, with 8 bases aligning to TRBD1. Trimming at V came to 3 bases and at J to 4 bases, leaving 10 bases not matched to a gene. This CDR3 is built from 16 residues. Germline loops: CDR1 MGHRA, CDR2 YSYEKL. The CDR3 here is CASSQGRGHYGYGYTF. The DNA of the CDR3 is TGCGCCAGCAGCCAGGGCAGGGGGCATTATGGCTATGGCTACACCTTC.

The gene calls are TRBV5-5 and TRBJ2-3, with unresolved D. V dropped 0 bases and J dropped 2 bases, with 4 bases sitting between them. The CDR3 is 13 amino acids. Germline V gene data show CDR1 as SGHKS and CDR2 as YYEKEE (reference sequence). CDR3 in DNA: TGTGCCAGCAGCTTGGGGCCCACAGATACGCAGTATTTT. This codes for CASSLGPTDTQYF.

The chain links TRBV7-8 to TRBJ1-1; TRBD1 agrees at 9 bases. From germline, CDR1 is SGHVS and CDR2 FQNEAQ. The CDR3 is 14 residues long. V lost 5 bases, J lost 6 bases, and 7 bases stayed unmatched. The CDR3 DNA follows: TGTGCCAGCAGCAGAACAGGGGGCTCTGCTGAAGCTTTCTTT. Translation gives CASSRTGGSAEAFF.

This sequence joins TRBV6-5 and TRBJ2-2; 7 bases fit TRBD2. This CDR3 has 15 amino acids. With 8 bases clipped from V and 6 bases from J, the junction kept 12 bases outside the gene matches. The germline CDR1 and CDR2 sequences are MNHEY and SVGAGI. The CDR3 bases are TGTGCCAGCTGCATTAGCGGGCATGTCGCCGGGGAGCTGTTTTTT. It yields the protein CASCISGHVAGELFF.

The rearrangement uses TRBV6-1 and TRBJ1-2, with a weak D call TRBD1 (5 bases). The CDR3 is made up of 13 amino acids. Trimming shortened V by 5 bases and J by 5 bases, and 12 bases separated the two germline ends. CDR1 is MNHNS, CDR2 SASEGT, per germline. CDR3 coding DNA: TGTGCCAGCAGTCCGCAGGAGGGGTATGGCTACACCTTC. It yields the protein CASSPQEGYGYTF.

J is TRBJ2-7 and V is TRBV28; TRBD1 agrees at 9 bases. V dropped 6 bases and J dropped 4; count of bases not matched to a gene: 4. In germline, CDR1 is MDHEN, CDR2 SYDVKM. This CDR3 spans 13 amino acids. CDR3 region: CASRKQGAYEQYF. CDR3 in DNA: TGTGCCAGCAGGAAACAGGGGGCTTACGAGCAGTACTTC.

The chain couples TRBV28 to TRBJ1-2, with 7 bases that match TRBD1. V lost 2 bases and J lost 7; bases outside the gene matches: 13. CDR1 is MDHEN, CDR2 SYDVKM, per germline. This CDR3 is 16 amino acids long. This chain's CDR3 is CASSLPTAAGGGGYTF. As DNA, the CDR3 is TGTGCCAGCAGTTTACCGACAGCCGCAGGGGGTGGTGGCTACACCTTC.

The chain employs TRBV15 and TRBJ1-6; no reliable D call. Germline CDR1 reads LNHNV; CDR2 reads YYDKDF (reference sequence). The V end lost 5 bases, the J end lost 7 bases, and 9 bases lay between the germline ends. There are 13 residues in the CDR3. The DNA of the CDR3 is TGTGCCACCAGCCCTTGGAGGAATTCACCCCTCCACTTT. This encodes CATSPWRNSPLHF. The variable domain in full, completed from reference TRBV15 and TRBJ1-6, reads DAMVIQNPRYQVTQFGKPVTLSCSQTLNHNVMYWYQQKSSQAPKLLFHYYDKDFNNEADTPDNFQSRRPNTSFCFLDIRSPGLGDTAMYLCATSPWRNSPLHFGNGTRLTVT.

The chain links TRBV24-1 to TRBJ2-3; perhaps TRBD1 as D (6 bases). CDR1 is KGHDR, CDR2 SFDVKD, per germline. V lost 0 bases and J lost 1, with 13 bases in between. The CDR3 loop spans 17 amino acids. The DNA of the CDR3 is TGTGCCACCAGTGATTTGTATGGGGGCCTGGGCACAGATACGCAGTATTTT. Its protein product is CATSDLYGGLGTDTQYF.

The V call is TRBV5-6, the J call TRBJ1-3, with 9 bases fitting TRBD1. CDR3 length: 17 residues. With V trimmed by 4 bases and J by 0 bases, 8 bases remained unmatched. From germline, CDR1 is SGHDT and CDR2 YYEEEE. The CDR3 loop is CASSGRDRVSSGNTIYF. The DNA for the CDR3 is TGTGCCAGCAGCGGCAGGGACAGGGTGTCCTCTGGAAACACCATATATTTT.

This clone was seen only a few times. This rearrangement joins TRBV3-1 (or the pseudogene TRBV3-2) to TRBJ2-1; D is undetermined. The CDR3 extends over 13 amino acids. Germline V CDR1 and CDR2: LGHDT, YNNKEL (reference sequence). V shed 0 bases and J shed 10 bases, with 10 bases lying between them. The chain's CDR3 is CASSQDSGFEQFF. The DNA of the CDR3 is TGTGCCAGCAGCCAAGATTCCGGGTTCGAGCAGTTCTTC.

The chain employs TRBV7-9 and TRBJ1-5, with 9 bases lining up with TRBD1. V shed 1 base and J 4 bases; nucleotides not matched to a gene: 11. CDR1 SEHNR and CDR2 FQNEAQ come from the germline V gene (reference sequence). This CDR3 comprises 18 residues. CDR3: CASSLGHVGTGKNQPQHF. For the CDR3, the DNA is TGTGCCAGCAGCTTAGGACACGTTGGGACAGGGAAGAATCAGCCCCAGCATTTT.

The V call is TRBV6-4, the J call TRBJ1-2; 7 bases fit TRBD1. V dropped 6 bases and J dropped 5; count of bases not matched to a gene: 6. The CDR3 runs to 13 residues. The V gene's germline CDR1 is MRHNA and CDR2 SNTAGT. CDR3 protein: CASRGGGSYGYTF. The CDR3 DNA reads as TGTGCCAGCAGAGGGGGCGGATCTTATGGCTACACCTTC.

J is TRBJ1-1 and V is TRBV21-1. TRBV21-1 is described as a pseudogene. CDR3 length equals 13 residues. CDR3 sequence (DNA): TGTGCCCCAGAAGGGAGGCTGAGCACTGAAGCTTTCTTT. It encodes CAPEGRLSTEAFF.

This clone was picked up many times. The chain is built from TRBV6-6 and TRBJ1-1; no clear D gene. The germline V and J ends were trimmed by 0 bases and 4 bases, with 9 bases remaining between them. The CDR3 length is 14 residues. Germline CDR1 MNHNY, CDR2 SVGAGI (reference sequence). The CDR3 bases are TGTGCCAGCAGTTACTCGAACAGCGGCACTGAAGCTTTCTTT. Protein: CASSYSNSGTEAFF.

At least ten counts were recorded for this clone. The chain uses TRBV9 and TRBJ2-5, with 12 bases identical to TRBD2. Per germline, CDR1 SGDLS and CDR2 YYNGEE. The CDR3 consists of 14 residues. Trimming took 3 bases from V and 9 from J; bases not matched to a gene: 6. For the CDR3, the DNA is TGTGCCAGCAGCGCACTAGGGACTAGCGGGTCCCAGTACTTC. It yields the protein CASSALGTSGSQYF.

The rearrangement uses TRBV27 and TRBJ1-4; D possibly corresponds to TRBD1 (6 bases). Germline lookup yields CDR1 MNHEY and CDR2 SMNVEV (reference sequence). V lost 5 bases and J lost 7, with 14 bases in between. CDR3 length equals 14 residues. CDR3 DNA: TGTGCCAGCAGTCTCGTCTGGACAGCTGAAAAACTGTTTTTT. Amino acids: CASSLVWTAEKLFF.